This T cell receptor (beta chain) was profiled in a study of blood T cell repertoires in COVID-19. Study-level background: Spain, Italy and the United States supplied samples that represented acute and convalescent COVID-19.

Source study methods: From reference gene primer amplification, estimates of nucleated cell counts were derived. Repertoires were generated with immunoSEQ multiplex PCR, while TCRdb's copy carries only in-frame clones and drops some. V and J calls and clone size are given by that table; D and trimming were obtained from the DNA. The sample records tens of thousands of clones, over 60% being singletons. The CDR3 runs 14 residues. Germline V gene sequence: CDR1 MNHNY, CDR2 SVGAGI (reference sequence). Trimming took 8 bases from V and 6 from J; bases not matched to a gene: 5. The V gene is TRBV6-6, the J gene TRBJ2-2, with 11 bases lining up with TRBD1. The clonotype comes from a human donor in a cohort sampled during active COVID-19. The material sequenced was peripheral blood. CDR3 in amino acids: CASSGTGGPGELFF. The CDR3 DNA is TGTGCCAGCTCCGGGACAGGGGGTCCCGGGGAGCTGTTTTTT.